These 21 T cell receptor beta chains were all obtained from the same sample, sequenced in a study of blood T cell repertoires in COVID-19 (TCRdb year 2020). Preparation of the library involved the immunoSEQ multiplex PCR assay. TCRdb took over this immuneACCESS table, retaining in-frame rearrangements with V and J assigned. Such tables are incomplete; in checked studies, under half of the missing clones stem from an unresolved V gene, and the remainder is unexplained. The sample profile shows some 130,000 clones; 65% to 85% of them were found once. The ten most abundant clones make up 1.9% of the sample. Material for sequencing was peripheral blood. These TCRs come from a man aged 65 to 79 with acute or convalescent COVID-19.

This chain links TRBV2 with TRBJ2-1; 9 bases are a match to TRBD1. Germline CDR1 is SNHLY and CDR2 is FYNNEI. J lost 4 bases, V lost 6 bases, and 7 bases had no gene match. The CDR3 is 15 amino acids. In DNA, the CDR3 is TGTGCCAGCAGGGAGACAGGGGGTTCGTACAATGAGCAGTTCTTC. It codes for CASRETGGSYNEQFF.

The CDR3 nucleotides read TGTGCCAGCAGCTTCTACCAGAACACTGAAGCTTTCTTT. Residues: CASSFYQNTEAFF. This rearrangement joins TRBV5-6 to TRBJ1-1, with unresolved D. This CDR3 spans 13 amino acids. Germline V gene sequence: CDR1 SGHDT, CDR2 YYEEEE. The V end lost 2 bases, the J end lost 1 base, and 6 bases lay between the germline ends.

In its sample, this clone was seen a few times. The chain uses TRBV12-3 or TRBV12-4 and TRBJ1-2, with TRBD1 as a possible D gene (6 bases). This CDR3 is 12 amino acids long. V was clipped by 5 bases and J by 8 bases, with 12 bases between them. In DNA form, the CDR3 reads TGTGCCAGCAGTGACAGGTACTCGGGCTACACCTTC. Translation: CASSDRYSGYTF.

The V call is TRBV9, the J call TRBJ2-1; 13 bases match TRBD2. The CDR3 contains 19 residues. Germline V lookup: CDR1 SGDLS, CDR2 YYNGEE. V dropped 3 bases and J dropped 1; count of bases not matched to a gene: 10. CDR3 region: CASSETLAGGPRSYNEQFF. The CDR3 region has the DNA TGTGCCAGCAGCGAAACACTAGCGGGGGGGCCCAGGTCCTACAATGAGCAGTTCTTC.

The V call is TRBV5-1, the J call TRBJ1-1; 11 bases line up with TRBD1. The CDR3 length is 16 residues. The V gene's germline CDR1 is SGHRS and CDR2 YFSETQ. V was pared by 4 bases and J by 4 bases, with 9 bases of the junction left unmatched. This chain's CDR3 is CASSLTDRGQSTEAFF. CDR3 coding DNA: TGCGCCAGCAGCCTCACGGACAGGGGGCAATCCACTGAAGCTTTCTTT.

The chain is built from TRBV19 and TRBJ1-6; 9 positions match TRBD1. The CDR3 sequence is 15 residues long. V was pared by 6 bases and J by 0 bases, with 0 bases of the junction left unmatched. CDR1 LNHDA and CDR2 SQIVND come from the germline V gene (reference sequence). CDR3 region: CASRDRGSYNSPLHF. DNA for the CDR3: TGTGCCAGTAGGGACAGGGGCTCCTATAATTCACCCCTCCACTTT.

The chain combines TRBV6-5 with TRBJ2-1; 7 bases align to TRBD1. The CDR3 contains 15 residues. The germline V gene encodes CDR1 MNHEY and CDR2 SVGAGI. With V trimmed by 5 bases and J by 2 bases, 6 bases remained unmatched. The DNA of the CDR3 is TGTGCCAGCAGTAACCGGGACAGACCCTACAATGAGCAGTTCTTC. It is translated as CASSNRDRPYNEQFF.

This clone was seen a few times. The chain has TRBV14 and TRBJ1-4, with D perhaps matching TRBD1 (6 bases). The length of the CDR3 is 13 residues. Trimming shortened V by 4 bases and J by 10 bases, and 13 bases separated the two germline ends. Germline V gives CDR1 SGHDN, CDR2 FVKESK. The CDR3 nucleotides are TGTGCCAGCAGCCCAATCGGGGGGCCAAAACTGTTTTTT. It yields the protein CASSPIGGPKLFF. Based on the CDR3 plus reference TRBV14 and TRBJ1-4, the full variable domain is EAGVTQFPSHSVIEKGQTVTLRCDPISGHDNLYWYRRVMGKEIKFLLHFVKESKQDESGMPNNRFLAERTGGTYSTLKVQPAELEDSGVYFCASSPIGGPKLFFGSGTQLSVL.

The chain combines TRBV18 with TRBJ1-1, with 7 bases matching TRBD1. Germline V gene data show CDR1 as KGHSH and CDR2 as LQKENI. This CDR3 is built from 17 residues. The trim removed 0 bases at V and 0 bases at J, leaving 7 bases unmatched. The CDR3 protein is CASSPPGQATMNTEAFF. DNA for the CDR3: TGTGCCAGCTCACCACCAGGACAGGCGACCATGAACACTGAAGCTTTCTTT.

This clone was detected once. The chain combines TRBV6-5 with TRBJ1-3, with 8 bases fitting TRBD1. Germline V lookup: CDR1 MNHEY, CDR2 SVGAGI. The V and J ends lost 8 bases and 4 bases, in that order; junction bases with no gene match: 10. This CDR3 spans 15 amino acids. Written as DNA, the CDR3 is TGTGCCAGCCGGGCTCAGGGGGCTACGGGAAACACCATATATTTT. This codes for CASRAQGATGNTIYF.

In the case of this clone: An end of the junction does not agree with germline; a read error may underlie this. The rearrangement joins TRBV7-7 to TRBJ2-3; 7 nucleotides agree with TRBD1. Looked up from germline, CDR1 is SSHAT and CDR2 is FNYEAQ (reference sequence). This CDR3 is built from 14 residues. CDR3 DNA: TGTGCTAGCAGCTTCGGGACAGGCACAGATACGCAGTATTTT. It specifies CASSFGTGTDTQYF.

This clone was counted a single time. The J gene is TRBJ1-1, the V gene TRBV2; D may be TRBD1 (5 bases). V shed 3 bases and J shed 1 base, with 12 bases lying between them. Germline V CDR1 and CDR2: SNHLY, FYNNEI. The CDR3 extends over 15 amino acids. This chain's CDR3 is CASSDQGTPNTEAFF. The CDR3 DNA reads TGTGCCAGCAGTGATCAGGGCACACCGAACACTGAAGCTTTCTTT.

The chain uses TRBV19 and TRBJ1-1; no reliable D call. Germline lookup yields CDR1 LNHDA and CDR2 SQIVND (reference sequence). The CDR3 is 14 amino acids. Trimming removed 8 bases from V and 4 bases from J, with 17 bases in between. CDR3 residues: CASFQSRKTTEAFF. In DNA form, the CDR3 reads TGTGCCAGTTTCCAATCGAGGAAAACCACTGAAGCTTTCTTT. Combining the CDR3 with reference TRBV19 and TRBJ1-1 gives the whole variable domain DGGITQSPKYLFRKEGQNVTLSCEQNLNHDAMYWYRQDPGQGLRLIYYSQIVNDFQKGDIAEGYSVSREKKESFPLTVTSAQKNPTAFYLCASFQSRKTTEAFFGQGTRLTVV.

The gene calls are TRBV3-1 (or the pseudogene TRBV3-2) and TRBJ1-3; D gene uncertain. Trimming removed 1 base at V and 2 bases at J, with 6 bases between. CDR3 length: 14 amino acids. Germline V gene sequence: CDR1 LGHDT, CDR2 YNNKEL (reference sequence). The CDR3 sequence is CASSQGAAGNTIYF. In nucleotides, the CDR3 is TGTGCCAGCAGCCAAGGGGCAGCTGGAAACACCATATATTTT.

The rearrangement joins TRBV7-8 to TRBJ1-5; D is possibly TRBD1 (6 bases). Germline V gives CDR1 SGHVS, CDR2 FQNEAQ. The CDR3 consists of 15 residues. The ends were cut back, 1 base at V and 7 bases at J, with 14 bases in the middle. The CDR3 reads CASSLGGDRTQPQHF. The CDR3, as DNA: TGTGCCAGCAGCTTAGGTGGCGACAGGACCCAGCCCCAGCATTTT.

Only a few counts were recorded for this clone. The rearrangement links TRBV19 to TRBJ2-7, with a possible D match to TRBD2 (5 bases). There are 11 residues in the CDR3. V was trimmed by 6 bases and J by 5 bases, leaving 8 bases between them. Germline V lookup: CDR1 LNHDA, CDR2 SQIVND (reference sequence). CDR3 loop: CASRDSHEQYF. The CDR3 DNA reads TGTGCCAGTAGGGACTCTCACGAGCAGTACTTC.

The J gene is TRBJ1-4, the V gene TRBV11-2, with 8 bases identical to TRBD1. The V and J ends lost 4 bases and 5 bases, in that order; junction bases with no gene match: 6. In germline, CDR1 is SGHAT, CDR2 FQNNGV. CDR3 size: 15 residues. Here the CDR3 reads CASSSSGGGNEKLFF. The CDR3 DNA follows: TGTGCCAGCAGCTCCTCAGGGGGCGGGAATGAAAAACTGTTTTTT.

CDR3 sequence reads: CASSVTLSGGSSYEQYF. The CDR3 bases are TGTGCCAGCAGTGTTACACTTAGCGGGGGGTCCTCCTACGAGCAGTACTTC. The V call is TRBV27, the J call TRBJ2-7, with 10 bases fitting TRBD2. The CDR3 is 17 residues long. The ends lost 5 bases at V and 0 bases at J; junction bases unmatched: 10. Germline V CDR1 and CDR2: MNHEY, SMNVEV (reference sequence).

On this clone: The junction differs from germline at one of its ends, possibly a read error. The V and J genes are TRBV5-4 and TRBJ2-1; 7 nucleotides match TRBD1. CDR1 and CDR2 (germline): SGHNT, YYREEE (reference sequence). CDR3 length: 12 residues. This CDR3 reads CASSPGQPLEIF. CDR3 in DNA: TGTGCCAGCAGCCCGGGACAGCCCCTAGAGATCTTC.

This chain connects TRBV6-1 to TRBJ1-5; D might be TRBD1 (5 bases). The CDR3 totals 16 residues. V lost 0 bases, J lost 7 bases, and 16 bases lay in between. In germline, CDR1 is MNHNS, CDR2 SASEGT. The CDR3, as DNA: TGTGCCAGCAGTGAAGCGCAGTGGCAGGGAGGCCAGCCCCAGCATTTT. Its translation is CASSEAQWQGGQPQHF.

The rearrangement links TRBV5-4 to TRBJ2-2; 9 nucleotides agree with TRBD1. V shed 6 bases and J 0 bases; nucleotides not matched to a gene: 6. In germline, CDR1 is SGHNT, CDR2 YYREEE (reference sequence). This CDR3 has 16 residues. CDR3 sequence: CASTQTGGANTGELFF. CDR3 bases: TGTGCCAGCACACAAACAGGGGGCGCGAACACCGGGGAGCTGTTTTTT.